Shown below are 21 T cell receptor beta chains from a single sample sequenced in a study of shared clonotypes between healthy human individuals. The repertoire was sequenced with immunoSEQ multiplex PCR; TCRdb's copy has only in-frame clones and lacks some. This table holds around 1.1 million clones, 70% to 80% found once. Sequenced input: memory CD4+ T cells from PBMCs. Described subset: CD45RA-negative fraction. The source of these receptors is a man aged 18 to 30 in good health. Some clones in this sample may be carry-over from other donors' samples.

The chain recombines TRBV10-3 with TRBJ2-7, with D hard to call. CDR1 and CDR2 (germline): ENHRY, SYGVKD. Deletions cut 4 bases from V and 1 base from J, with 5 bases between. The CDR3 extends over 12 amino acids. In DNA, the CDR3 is TGTGCCATCAGTGCGTCGTCCTACGAGCAGTACTTC. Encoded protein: CAISASSYEQYF.

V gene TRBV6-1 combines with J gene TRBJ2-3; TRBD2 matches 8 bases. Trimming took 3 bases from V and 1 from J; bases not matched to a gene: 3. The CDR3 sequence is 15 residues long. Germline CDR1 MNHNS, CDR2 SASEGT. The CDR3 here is CASSDVGRGTDTQYF. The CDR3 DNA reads TGTGCCAGCAGTGATGTCGGGAGGGGCACAGATACGCAGTATTTT.

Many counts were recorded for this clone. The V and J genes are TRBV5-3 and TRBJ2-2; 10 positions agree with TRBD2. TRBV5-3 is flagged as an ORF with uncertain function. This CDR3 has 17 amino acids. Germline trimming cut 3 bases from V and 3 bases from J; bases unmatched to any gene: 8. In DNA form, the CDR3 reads TGTGCCAGAAGCTACTTTCGACTAGCGGGTGACACCGGGGAGCTGTTTTTT. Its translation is CARSYFRLAGDTGELFF.

For the CDR3, the DNA is TGTGCCACCAGCAGAGGCTCCGGGACTACTTTTGGCCATGAGCAGTTCTTC. Encoded protein: CATSRGSGTTFGHEQFF. The chain couples TRBV15 to TRBJ2-1; 7 bases map to TRBD2. Germline lookup yields CDR1 LNHNV and CDR2 YYDKDF (reference sequence). CDR3 length: 17 residues. After removal of 1 base from V and 8 bases from J, the junction contained 14 bases not matched to a gene.

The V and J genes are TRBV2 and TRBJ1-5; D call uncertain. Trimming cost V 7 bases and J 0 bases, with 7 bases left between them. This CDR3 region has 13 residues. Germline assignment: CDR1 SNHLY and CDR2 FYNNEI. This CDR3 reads CASKQSSNQPQHF. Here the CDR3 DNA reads TGTGCCAGCAAGCAGAGTAGCAATCAGCCCCAGCATTTT.

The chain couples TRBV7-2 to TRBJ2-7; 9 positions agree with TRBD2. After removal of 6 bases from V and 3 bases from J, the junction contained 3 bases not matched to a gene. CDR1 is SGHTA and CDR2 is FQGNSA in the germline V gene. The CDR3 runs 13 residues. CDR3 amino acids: CASRSGRLYEQYF. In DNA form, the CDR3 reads TGTGCCAGCAGGAGCGGGAGGCTCTACGAGCAGTACTTC.

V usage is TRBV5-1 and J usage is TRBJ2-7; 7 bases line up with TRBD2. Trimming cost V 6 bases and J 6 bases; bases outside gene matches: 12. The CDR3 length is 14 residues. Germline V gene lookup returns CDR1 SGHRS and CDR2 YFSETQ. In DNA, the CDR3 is TGCGCCAGCATGGTTGGAAGGGAGGGGTCCGAGCAGTACTTC. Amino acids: CASMVGREGSEQYF.

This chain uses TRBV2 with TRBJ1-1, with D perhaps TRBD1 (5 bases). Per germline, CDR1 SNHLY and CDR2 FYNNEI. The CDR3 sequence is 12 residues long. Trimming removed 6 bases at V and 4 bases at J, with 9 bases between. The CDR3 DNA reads TGTGCCAGCAGAGTGACAGTCACTGAAGCTTTCTTT. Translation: CASRVTVTEAFF.

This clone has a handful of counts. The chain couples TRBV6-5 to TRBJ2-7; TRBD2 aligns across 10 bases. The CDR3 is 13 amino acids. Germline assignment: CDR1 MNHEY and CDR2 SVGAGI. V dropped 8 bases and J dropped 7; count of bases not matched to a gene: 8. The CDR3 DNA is TGTGCCAGCTCTAGCAGCGGGAGGGAAGAGCAGTACTTC. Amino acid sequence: CASSSSGREEQYF.

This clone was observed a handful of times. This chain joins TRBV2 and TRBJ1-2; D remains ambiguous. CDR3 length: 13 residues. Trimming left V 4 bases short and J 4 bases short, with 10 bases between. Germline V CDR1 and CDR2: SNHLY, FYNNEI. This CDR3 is CASSAGRLYGYTF. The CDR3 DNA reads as TGTGCCAGCAGTGCAGGCAGGCTCTATGGCTACACCTTC.

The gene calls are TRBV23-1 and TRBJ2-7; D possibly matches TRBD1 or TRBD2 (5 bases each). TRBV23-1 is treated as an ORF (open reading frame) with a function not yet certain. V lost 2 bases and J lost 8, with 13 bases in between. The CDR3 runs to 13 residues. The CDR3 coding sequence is TGCGCCAGCAGTCAACGGGACGCCTCACAGCAGTACTTC. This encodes CASSQRDASQQYF.

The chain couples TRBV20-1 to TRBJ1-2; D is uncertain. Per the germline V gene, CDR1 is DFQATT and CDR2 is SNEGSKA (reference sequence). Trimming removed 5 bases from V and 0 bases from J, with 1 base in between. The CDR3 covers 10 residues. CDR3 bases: TGCAGTGCTCCTAACTATGGCTACACCTTC. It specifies CSAPNYGYTF.

The CDR3 spells CASSLGLAGRGAYF. The DNA for the CDR3 is TGTGCCAGCAGCTTAGGTCTAGCGGGAAGAGGAGCGTACTTC. The gene calls are TRBV7-6 and TRBJ2-7; the match to TRBD2 covers 9 bases. The CDR3 runs to 14 residues. V trimming: 1 base; J trimming: 12 bases; junction bases outside the gene matches: 10. Germline V CDR1 and CDR2: SGHVS, FNYEAQ.

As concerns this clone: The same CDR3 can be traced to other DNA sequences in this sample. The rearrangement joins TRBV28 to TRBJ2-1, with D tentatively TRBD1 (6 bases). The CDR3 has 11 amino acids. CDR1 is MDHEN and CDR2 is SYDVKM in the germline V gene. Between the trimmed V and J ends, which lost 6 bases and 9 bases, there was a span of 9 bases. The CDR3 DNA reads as TGTGCCAGCAGCCTCAGGGGTGAGCAGTTCTTC. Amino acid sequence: CASSLRGEQFF.

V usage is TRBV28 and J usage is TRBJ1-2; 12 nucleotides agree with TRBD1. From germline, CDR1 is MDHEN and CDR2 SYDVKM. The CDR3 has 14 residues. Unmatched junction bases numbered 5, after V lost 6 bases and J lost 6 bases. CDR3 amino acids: CASRSGTGGDGYTF. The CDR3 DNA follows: TGTGCCAGCAGAAGCGGGACAGGGGGCGATGGCTACACCTTC.

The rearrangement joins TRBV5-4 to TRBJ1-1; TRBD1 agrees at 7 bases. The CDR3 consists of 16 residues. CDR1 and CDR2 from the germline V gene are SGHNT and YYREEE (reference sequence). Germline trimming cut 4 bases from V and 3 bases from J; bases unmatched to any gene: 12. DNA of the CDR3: TGTGCCAGCAGCCCAGGAGGGGGCGGTGGGGACACTGAAGCTTTCTTT. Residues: CASSPGGGGGDTEAFF.

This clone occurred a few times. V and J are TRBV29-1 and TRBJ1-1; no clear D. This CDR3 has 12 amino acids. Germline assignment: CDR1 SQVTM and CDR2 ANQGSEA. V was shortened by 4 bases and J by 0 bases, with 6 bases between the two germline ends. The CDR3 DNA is TGCAGCGTTGGGGTTGTGAACACTGAAGCTTTCTTT. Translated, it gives CSVGVVNTEAFF. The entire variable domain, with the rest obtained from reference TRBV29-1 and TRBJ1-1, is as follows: SAVISQKPSRDICQRGTSLTIQCQVDSQVTMMFWYRQQPGQSLTLIATANQGSEATYESGFVIDKFPISRPNLTFSTLTVSNMSPEDSSIYLCSVGVVNTEAFFGQGTRLTVV.

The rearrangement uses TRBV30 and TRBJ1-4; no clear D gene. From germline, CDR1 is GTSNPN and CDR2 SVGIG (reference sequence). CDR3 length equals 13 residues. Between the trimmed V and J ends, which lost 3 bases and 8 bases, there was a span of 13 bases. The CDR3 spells CAWSTGVGEKLFF. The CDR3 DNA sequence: TGTGCCTGGAGCACCGGGGTAGGAGAAAAACTGTTTTTT.

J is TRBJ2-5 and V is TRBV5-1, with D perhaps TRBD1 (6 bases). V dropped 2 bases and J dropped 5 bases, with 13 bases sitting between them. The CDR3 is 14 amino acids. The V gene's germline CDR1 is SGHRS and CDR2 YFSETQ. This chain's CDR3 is CASSFDRPRETQYF. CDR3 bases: TGCGCCAGCAGCTTCGACAGGCCGCGGGAGACCCAGTACTTC.

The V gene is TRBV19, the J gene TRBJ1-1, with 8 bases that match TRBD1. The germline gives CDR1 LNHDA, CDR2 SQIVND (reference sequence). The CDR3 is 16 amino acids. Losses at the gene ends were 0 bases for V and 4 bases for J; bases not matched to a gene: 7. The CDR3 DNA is TGTGCCAGTAGTATAGAAGCACGGACAGGGTTCACTGAAGCTTTCTTT. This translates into CASSIEARTGFTEAFF.

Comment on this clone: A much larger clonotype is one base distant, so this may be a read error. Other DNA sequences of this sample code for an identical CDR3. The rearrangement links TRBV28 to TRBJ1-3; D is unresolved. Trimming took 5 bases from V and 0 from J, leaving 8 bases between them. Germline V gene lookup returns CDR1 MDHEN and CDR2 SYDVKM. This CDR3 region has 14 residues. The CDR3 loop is CASSLGSSGNTIYF. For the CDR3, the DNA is TGTGCCAGCAGTCTGGGCAGCTCTGGAAACACCATATATTTT.